There are a few counts of the clone carrying this T cell receptor beta chain. As yet, its antigen is unknown. The data are from a study of T cells in Graves' hyperthyroidism and ophthalmopathy. The overall study: Peripheral blood was taken when the disease was first diagnosed, before any treatment began.

This CDR3 is 15 amino acids long. Germline V CDR1 and CDR2: MNHNS, SASEGT. Losses at the gene ends were 7 bases for V and 6 bases for J; bases not matched to a gene: 7. General observations from the study: It was a median around 6 months before onset that the model predicted ophthalmopathy.

The study enrolled patients aged 18 to 65 with newly diagnosed hyperthyroidism of under 2 months' duration. Diagnosing involved the use of clinical symptoms, serum thyroxine and TRAb, thyroid ultrasound and orbital computed tomography. What was amplified from RNA transcripts were TCR beta CDR3 regions. Primed by the HTBI set, a first-round RT-PCR was run on the TCR CDR3. TCRdb recomputed calls from the multiplex PCR reads with MiXCR, one row per CDR3 protein. The sample includes 400,000 to 550,000 distinct CDR3 sequences, roughly an eighth of them seen just once. The rearrangement links TRBV6-1 to TRBJ2-1, with 12 bases that match TRBD2. The sequenced sample consisted of blood. This sequence originates from a young woman with Graves' hyperthyroidism. The CDR3 DNA reads as TGTGCCAGCAAACAACTAGCGGGAGGTAGCAATGAGCAGTTCTTC. Amino acid sequence: CASKQLAGGSNEQFF.